Below, one T cell receptor (beta chain) is given with its context. Antigen: not known. This CDR3 is 14 amino acids long. V dropped 5 bases and J dropped 0 bases, with 11 bases sitting between them. Germline loops: CDR1 SGHTA, CDR2 FQGNSA. The sample is drawn from a study of cytomegalovirus exposure and HLA in healthy donors. Study as a whole: Unique TCR beta sequences numbering approximately 100 million came from 150 million to 200 million T cells in an earlier analysis. Study-wide results and limits: Indistinguishable V segments, including TRBV6-2 and TRBV6-3, were excluded. A link between a missense DCLRE1C variant and TCR beta V- and J-gene trimming emerged from a later analysis.

The PCR was carried out with 60 Vbeta primers and 13 Jbeta primers. As processed by the authors: Some 11 million of the about 80 million unique TCR beta chains counted in a later analysis were shared. The protocol was immunoSEQ multiplex PCR, while the TCRdb copy is restricted to in-frame clones and leaves out a portion. V and J calls and clone size are those listed in that table; D and trimming were worked out from the DNA. The repertoire holds more than 90,000 clones, with about 86% as singletons. What was sequenced was PBMCs. The clonotype comes from a woman in her 70s in good health and CMV-seropositive. This chain links TRBV7-2 with TRBJ2-7; TRBD1 is a possible D gene (6 bases). CDR3 sequence reads: CASSQDRYSYEQYF. CDR3 bases: TGTGCCAGCAGCCAAGACAGGTACTCCTACGAGCAGTACTTC. The variable domain in full, with the rest retrieved from reference TRBV7-2 and TRBJ2-7, is GAGVSQSPSNKVTEKGKDVELRCDPISGHTALYWYRQSLGQGLEFLIYFQGNSAPDKSGLPSDRFSAERTGGSVSTLTIQRTQQEDSAVYLCASSQDRYSYEQYFGPGTRLTVT.